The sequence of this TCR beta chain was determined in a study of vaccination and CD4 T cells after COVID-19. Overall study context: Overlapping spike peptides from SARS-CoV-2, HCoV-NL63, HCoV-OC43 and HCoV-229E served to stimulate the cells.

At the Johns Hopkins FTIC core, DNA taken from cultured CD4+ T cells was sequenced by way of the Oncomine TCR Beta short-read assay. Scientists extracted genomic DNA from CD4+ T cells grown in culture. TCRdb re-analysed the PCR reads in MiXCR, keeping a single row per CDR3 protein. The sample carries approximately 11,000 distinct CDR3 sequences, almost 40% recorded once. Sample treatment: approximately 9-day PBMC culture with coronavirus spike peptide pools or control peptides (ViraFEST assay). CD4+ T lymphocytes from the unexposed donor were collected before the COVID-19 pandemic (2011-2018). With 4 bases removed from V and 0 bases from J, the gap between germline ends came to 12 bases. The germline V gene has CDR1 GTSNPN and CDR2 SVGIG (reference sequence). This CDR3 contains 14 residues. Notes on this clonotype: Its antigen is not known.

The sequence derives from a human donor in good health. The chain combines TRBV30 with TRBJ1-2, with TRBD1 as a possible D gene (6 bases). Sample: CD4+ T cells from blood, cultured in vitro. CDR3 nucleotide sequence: TGTGCCTGGATGAGATCAGGGGCTAACTATGGCTACACCTTC. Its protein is CAWMRSGANYGYTF.